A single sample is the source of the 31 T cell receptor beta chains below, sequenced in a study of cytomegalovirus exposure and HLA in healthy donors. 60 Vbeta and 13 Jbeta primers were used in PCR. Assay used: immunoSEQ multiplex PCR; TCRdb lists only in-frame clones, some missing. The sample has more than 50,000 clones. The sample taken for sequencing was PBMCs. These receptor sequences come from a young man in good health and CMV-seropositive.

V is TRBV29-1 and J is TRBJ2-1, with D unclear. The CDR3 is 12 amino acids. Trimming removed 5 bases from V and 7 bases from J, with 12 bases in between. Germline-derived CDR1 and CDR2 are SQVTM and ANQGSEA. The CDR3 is CSVTWSRNEQFF. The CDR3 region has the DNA TGCAGCGTTACTTGGAGCCGGAATGAGCAGTTCTTC.

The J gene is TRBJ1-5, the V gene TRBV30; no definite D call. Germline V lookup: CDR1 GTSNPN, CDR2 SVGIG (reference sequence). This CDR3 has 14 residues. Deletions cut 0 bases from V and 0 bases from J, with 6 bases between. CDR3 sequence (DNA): TGTGCCTGGAGTGTATCGGGTAGCAATCAGCCCCAGCATTTT. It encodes CAWSVSGSNQPQHF.

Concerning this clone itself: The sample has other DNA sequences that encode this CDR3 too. The chain's CDR3 is CASSFGLDSTDTQYF. The CDR3 region has the DNA TGTGCCAGCAGCTTCGGTCTCGATAGCACAGATACGCAGTATTTT. The gene calls are TRBV6-6 and TRBJ2-3; D uncertain. The germline V gene encodes CDR1 MNHNY and CDR2 SVGAGI (reference sequence). The V end lost 6 bases, the J end lost 0 bases, and 13 bases lay between the germline ends. The CDR3 runs 15 residues.

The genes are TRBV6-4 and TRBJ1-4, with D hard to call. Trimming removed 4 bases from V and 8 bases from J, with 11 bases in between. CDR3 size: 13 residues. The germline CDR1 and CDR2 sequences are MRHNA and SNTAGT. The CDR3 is CASSGSPGEKLFF. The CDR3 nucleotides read TGTGCCAGCAGTGGGAGTCCGGGAGAAAAACTGTTTTTT.

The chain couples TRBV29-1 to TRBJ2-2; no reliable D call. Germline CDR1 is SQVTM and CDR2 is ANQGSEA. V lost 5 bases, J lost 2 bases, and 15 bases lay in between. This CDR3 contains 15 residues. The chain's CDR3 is CSVTTATGNTGELFF. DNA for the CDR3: TGCAGCGTTACAACCGCGACTGGAAACACCGGGGAGCTGTTTTTT.

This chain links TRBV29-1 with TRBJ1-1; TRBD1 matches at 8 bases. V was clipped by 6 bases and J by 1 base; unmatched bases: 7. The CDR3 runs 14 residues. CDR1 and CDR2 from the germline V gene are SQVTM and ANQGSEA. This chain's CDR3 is CSVGGQATNTEAFF. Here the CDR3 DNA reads TGCAGCGTGGGGGGACAGGCTACGAACACTGAAGCTTTCTTT.

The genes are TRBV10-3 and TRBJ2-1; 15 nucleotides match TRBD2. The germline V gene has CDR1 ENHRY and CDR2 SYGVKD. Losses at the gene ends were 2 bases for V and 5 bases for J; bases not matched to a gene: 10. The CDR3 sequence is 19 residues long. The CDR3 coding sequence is TGTGCCATCAGTGAGCTCGGACTAGCGGGAGGGGGTAGGGACAATGAGCAGTTCTTC. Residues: CAISELGLAGGGRDNEQFF.

The CDR3: CSVEEGLAGIYEQYF. Here the CDR3 DNA reads TGCAGCGTTGAAGAGGGCCTAGCGGGAATCTACGAGCAGTACTTC. This sequence joins TRBV29-1 and TRBJ2-7; TRBD2 aligns across 9 bases. Germline CDR1 and CDR2: SQVTM and ANQGSEA. This CDR3 contains 15 residues. Unmatched junction bases numbered 6, after V lost 0 bases and J lost 3 bases.

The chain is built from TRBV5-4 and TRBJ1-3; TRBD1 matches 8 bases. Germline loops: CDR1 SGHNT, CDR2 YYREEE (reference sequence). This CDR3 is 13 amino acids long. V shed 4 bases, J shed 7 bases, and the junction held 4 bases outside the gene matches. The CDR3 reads CASSLDRANTIYF. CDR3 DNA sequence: TGTGCCAGCAGCCTGGACAGGGCGAACACCATATATTTT.

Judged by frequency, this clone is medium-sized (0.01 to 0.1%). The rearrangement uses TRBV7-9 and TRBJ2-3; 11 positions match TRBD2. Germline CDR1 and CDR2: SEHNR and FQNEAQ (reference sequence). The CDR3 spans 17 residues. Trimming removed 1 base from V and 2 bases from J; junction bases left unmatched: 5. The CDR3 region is CASSLGVAGGLTDTQYF. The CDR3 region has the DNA TGTGCCAGCAGCTTAGGTGTAGCGGGAGGGCTCACAGATACGCAGTATTTT.

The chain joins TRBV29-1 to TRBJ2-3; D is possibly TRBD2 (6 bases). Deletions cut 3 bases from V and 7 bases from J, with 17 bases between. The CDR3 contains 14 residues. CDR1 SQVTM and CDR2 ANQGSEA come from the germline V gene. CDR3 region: CSVESSRERYTQYF. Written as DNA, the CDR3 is TGCAGCGTTGAGAGTTCCCGGGAGCGGTATACGCAGTATTTT.

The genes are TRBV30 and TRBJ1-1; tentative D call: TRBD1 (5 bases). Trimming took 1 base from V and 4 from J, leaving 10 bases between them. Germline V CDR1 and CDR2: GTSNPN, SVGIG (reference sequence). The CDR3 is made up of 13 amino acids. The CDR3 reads CAWSEGEGTEAFF. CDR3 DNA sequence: TGTGCCTGGAGTGAAGGGGAAGGCACTGAAGCTTTCTTT.

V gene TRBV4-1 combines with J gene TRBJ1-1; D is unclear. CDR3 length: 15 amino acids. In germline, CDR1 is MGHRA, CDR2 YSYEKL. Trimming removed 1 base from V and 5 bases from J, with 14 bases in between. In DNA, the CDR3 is TGCGCCAGCAGCCAAGTCCCGGGGAGTGTAACTGAAGCTTTCTTT. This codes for CASSQVPGSVTEAFF.

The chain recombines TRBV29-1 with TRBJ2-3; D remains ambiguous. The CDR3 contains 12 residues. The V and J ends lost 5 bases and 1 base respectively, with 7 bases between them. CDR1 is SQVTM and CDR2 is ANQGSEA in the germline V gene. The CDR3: CSVNTGTDTQYF. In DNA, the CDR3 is TGCAGCGTTAATACAGGCACAGATACGCAGTATTTT.

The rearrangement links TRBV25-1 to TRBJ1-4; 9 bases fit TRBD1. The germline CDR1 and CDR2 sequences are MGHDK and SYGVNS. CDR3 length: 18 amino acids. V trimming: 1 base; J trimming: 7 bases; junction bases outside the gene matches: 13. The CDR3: CASSELPKTGGCCEKLFF. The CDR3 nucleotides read TGTGCCAGCAGTGAATTACCCAAAACAGGGGGCTGTTGTGAAAAACTGTTTTTT. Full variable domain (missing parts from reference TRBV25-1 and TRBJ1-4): EADIYQTPRYLVIGTGKKITLECSQTMGHDKMYWYQQDPGMELHLIHYSYGVNSTEKGDLSSESTVSRIRTEHFPLTLESARPSHTSQYLCASSELPKTGGCCEKLFFGSGTQLSVL.

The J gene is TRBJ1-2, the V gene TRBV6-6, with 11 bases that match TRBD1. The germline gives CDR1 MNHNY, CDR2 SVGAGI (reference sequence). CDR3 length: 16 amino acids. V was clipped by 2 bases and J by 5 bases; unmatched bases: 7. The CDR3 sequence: CASSYSTGQGGYGYTF. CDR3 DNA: TGTGCCAGCAGTTACAGTACGGGACAGGGGGGATATGGCTACACCTTC.

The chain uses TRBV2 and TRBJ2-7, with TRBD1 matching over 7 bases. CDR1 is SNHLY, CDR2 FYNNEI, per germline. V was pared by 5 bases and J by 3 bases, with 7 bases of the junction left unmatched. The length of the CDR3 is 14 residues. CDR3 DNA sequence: TGTGCCAGCAGTTCTGGACAGGCTTACTACGAGCAGTACTTC. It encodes CASSSGQAYYEQYF.

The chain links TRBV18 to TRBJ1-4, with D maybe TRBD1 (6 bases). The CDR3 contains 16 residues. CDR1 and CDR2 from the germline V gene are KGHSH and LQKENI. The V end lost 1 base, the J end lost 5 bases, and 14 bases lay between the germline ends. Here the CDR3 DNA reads TGTGCCAGCTCACCACAACTGACAGGCGTAAATGAAAAACTGTTTTTT. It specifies CASSPQLTGVNEKLFF.

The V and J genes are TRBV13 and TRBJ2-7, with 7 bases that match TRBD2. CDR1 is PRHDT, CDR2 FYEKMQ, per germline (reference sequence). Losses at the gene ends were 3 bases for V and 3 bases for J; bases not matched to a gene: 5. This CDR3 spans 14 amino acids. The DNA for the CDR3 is TGTGCCAGCAGCTTGGGACTAAAGATCTACGAGCAGTACTTC. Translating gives CASSLGLKIYEQYF.

This CDR3 is CASSLVKMNTEAFF. The CDR3 coding sequence is TGTGCCAGCAGTTTAGTAAAAATGAACACTGAAGCTTTCTTT. The chain couples TRBV27 to TRBJ1-1; the D is unclear. Germline V gene lookup returns CDR1 MNHEY and CDR2 SMNVEV (reference sequence). This CDR3 spans 14 amino acids. Trimming took 2 bases from V and 0 from J, leaving 7 bases between them.

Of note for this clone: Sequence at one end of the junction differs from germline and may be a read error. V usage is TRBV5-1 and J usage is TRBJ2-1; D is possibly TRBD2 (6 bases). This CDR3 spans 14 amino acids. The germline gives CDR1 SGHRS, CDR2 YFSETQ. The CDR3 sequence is CASSFEWEENEQFF. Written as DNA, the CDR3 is TGTGCCAGCAGCTTTGAGTGGGAGGAAAATGAGCAGTTCTTC.

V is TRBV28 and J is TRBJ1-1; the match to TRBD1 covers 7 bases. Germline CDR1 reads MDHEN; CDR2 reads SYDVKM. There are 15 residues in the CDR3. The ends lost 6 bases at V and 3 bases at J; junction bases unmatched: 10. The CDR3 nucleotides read TGTGCCAGCAGGTCTCCGGGACAGCTATACACTGAAGCTTTCTTT. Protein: CASRSPGQLYTEAFF.

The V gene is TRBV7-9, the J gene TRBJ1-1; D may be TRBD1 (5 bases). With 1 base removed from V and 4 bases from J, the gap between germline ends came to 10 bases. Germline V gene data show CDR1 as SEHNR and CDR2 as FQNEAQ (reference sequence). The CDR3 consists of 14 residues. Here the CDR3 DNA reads TGTGCCAGCAGCTTAGGAGGGACTCTCACTGAAGCTTTCTTT. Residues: CASSLGGTLTEAFF.

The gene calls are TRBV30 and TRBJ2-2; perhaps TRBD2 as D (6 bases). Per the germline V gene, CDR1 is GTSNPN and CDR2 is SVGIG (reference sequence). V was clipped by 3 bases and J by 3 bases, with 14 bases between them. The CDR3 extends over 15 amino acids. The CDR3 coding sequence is TGTGCCTGGAGGGGGGGTGGATCGGACACCGGGGAGCTGTTTTTT. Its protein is CAWRGGGSDTGELFF.

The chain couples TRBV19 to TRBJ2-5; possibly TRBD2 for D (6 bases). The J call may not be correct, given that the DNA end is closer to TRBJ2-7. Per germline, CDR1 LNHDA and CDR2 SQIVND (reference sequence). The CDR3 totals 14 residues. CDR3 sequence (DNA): TGTGCCAGTAGTAAGGGACTTACTCCTAACGAGCAGTACTTC. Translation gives CASSKGLTPNEQYF.

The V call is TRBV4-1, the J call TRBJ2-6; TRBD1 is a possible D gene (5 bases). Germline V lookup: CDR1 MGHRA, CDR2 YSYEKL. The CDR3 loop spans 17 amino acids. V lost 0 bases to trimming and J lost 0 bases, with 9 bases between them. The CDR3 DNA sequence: TGCGCCAGCAGCCAAGAAACAGGCTTCTCTGGGGCCAACGTCCTGACTTTC. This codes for CASSQETGFSGANVLTF.

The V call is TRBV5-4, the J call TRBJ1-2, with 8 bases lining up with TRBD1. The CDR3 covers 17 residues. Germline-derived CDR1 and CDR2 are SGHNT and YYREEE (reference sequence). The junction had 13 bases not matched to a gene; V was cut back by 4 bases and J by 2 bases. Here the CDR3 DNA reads TGTGCCAGCAGCCCCCGGGGCAGGGGGCGCGGGAACTATGGCTACACCTTC. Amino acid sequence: CASSPRGRGRGNYGYTF.

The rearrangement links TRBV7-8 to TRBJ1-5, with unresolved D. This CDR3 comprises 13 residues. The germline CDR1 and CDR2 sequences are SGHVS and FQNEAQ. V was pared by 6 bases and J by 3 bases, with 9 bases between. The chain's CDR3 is CASRAGLNQPQHF. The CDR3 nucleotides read TGTGCCAGCAGAGCTGGACTCAATCAGCCCCAGCATTTT.

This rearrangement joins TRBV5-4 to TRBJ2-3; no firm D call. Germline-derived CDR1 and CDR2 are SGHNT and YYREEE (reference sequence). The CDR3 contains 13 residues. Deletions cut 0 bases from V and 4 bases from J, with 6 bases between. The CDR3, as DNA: TGTGCCAGCAGCTTGGAGCGCTCAGATACGCAGTATTTT. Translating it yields CASSLERSDTQYF.

Here the CDR3 DNA reads TGTGCCAGCAGTTACAGGGAGGGTAGCACTGAAGCTTTCTTT. Amino acid sequence: CASSYREGSTEAFF. The V gene is TRBV6-5, the J gene TRBJ1-1; no reliable D call. V lost 2 bases and J lost 4, with 11 bases in between. CDR3 length: 14 amino acids. In germline, CDR1 is MNHEY, CDR2 SVGAGI.

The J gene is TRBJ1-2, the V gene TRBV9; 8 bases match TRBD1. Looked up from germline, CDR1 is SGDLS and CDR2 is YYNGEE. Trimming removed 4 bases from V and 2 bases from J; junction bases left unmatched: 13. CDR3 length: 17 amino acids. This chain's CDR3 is CASSPRGRGRGNYGYTF. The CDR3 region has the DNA TGTGCCAGCAGCCCCCGGGGCAGGGGGCGCGGGAACTATGGCTACACCTTC.